The 22 T cell receptor beta chains below all came from one sample that was sequenced in a study of identical twins. TCRdb itself ran the 5' RACE reads through MiXCR, one entry per CDR3 protein. Among fewer than 250,000 distinct CDR3 sequences listed, roughly a tenth were seen once. What was sequenced was memory (CD45RO+) T cells sorted from blood. These receptors were collected from a woman aged 18-29 years in good health.

This clonotype was seen repeatedly, ten times or more. V and J are TRBV5-6 and TRBJ1-5; D call uncertain. V gave up 3 bases and J gave up 4 bases, with 14 bases separating them. The CDR3 covers 15 residues. Per germline, CDR1 SGHDT and CDR2 YYEEEE. The CDR3 DNA sequence: TGTGCCAGCAGCTCTTCCCCGGGCCGGAATCAGCCCCAGCATTTT. It translates to CASSSSPGRNQPQHF.

V is TRBV2 and J is TRBJ2-1, with 10 nucleotides matching TRBD2. From germline, CDR1 is SNHLY and CDR2 FYNNEI. Trimming removed 8 bases from V and 6 bases from J; junction bases left unmatched: 25. CDR3 length equals 20 residues. The CDR3 DNA sequence: TGTGCCAGCTACTACCCTGGGGTGTCGTTTCCTAGCGGGAGTTTCAATGAGCAGTTCTTC. This translates into CASYYPGVSFPSGSFNEQFF. Using reference TRBV2 and TRBJ2-1 for the parts outside the CDR3, the full variable domain is EPEVTQTPSHQVTQMGQEVILRCVPISNHLYFYWYRQILGQKVEFLVSFYNNEISEKSEIFDDQFSVERPDGSNFTLKIRSTKLEDSAMYFCASYYPGVSFPSGSFNEQFFGPGTRLTVL.

The rearrangement links TRBV24-1 to TRBJ2-7; a weak D match, TRBD1 (5 bases). The CDR3 consists of 13 residues. Germline V lookup: CDR1 KGHDR, CDR2 SFDVKD. The V end was cut by 9 bases, the J end by 3 bases, with 14 bases between. The CDR3 nucleotides read TGTGCCACCGTTCTTCAGGGCGGCTACGAGCAGTACTTC. It specifies CATVLQGGYEQYF.

This clonotype was seen many times. The chain has TRBV6-2 or TRBV6-3 and TRBJ2-1; no clear D. The germline V gene has CDR1 MNHEY and CDR2 SVGEGT. This CDR3 spans 14 amino acids. Trimming pared 0 bases from V and 8 bases from J, leaving 11 bases between. The CDR3 region is CASSYSGYKDEQFF. As DNA, the CDR3 is TGTGCCAGCAGTTACTCGGGGTATAAGGATGAGCAGTTCTTC.

This clonotype was found a few times. V usage is TRBV2 and J usage is TRBJ1-4; a possible D gene is TRBD1 (6 bases). The V and J ends lost 6 bases and 0 bases respectively, with 11 bases between them. Germline assignment: CDR1 SNHLY and CDR2 FYNNEI. The CDR3 totals 15 residues. CDR3 sequence (DNA): TGTGCCAGCAGAGACCGGACAGCAACTAATGAAAAACTGTTTTTT. As protein: CASRDRTATNEKLFF.

There are a few counts of this clonotype. This chain joins TRBV30 and TRBJ1-2; D is unclear. CDR1 GTSNPN and CDR2 SVGIG come from the germline V gene (reference sequence). The CDR3 is 11 residues long. With 0 bases removed from V and 13 bases from J, the gap between germline ends came to 12 bases. CDR3 in amino acids: CAWSVPRVITF. The CDR3 DNA reads TGTGCCTGGAGTGTACCCCGAGTAATCACCTTC.

This clonotype occurred many times. V is TRBV12-3 or TRBV12-4 and J is TRBJ1-6; the D gene is possibly TRBD1 (6 bases). Trimming took 7 bases from V and 5 from J, leaving 12 bases between them. The CDR3 totals 14 residues. The CDR3 spells CASTYGQNNSPLHF. In DNA, the CDR3 is TGTGCCAGCACCTACGGACAGAATAATTCACCCCTCCACTTT.

This clonotype was recorded a few times. The gene calls are TRBV7-8 and TRBJ1-5; maybe TRBD1 (6 bases). This CDR3 spans 15 amino acids. The germline gives CDR1 SGHVS, CDR2 FQNEAQ. V shed 6 bases and J shed 5 bases, with 17 bases lying between them. In DNA, the CDR3 is TGTGCCAGCAGACCAACAAGGGGGTTGGATCAGCCCCAGCATTTT. Translating gives CASRPTRGLDQPQHF. The complete variable domain, with remaining parts taken from reference TRBV7-8 and TRBJ1-5, reads GAGVSQSPRYKVAKRGQDVALRCDPISGHVSLFWYQQALGQGPEFLTYFQNEAQLDKSGLPSDRFFAERPEGSVSTLKIQRTQQEDSAVYLCASRPTRGLDQPQHFGDGTRLSIL.

The chain combines TRBV15 with TRBJ2-2; 7 nucleotides agree with TRBD2. V trimming: 4 bases; J trimming: 3 bases; junction bases outside the gene matches: 5. Germline CDR1 reads LNHNV; CDR2 reads YYDKDF (reference sequence). CDR3 length equals 15 residues. CDR3 protein: CATSTPGLYTGELFF. In DNA, the CDR3 is TGTGCCACCAGCACACCGGGACTATACACCGGGGAGCTGTTTTTT.

This clonotype was seen a handful of times. This sequence joins TRBV29-1 and TRBJ2-1; D ambiguous. The CDR3 covers 13 residues. Germline V gives CDR1 SQVTM, CDR2 ANQGSEA. V was pared by 4 bases and J by 3 bases, with 10 bases between. The CDR3 nucleotides read TGCAGCGTTGTTTGGCCAAGCTACAATGAGCAGTTCTTC. Its translation: CSVVWPSYNEQFF.

At least ten counts were recorded for this clonotype. This chain joins TRBV20-1 and TRBJ1-1; D is uncertain. The length of the CDR3 is 14 residues. V was cut by 0 bases and J by 4 bases, with 12 bases left in between. Per the germline V gene, CDR1 is DFQATT and CDR2 is SNEGSKA (reference sequence). CDR3 loop: CSARDWRKGTEAFF. CDR3 in DNA: TGCAGTGCTAGAGATTGGAGGAAAGGCACTGAAGCTTTCTTT.

The V call is TRBV6-2 or TRBV6-3, the J call TRBJ2-1, with D perhaps matching TRBD1 (9 bases). Germline V lookup: CDR1 MNHEY, CDR2 SVGEGT. The germline V and J ends were trimmed by 8 bases and 4 bases, with 27 bases remaining between them. The CDR3 length is 18 residues. The CDR3 sequence: CASLTTGGGTRRYNEQFF. CDR3 nucleotide sequence: TGTGCCAGCCTTACTACAGGGGGCGGGACTAGGAGATACAATGAGCAGTTCTTC.

This clonotype was counted only a few times. The chain uses TRBV12-3 or TRBV12-4 and TRBJ2-7, with no clear D. V dropped 3 bases and J dropped 7 bases, with 7 bases sitting between them. This CDR3 region has 11 residues. CDR3 nucleotides: TGTGCCAGCAGTTTCCACCAGGAGCAGTACTTC. Translating it yields CASSFHQEQYF.

The chain employs TRBV3-1 and TRBJ2-7, with D possibly called TRBD1 or TRBD2 (5 bases each). The CDR3 is 14 amino acids. Trimming took off 6 bases at V and 4 bases at J, with 16 bases between the two ends. Germline assignment: CDR1 LGHDT and CDR2 YNNKEL (reference sequence). CDR3 sequence (DNA): TGTGCCAGCAGTCGAGGGCCGGGGCAGTACGAGCAGTACTTC. It encodes CASSRGPGQYEQYF.

In its sample, this clonotype was seen many times. The V and J genes are TRBV12-3 or TRBV12-4 and TRBJ1-5; unclear D gene. Trimming removed 3 bases from V and 4 bases from J, with 7 bases in between. This CDR3 region has 13 residues. CDR3 bases: TGTGCCAGCAGTTTTGGCAGGAATCAGCCCCAGCATTTT. Encoded protein: CASSFGRNQPQHF.

The sample holds many counts of this clonotype. The genes are TRBV7-3 and TRBJ2-1; perhaps D is TRBD1 or TRBD2 (5 bases each). Looked up from germline, CDR1 is SGHTA and CDR2 is FQGTGA. V was shortened by 1 base and J by 7 bases, with 17 bases between the two germline ends. CDR3 length equals 16 residues. CDR3 nucleotide sequence: TGTGCCAGCAGCTTAAATCGGCAGGGACGTATTAATGAGCAGTTCTTC. Translation gives CASSLNRQGRINEQFF.

This clonotype was counted between two and nine times. The chain joins TRBV20-1 to TRBJ1-1; maybe TRBD1 (5 bases). The CDR3 length is 16 residues. Trimming took 3 bases from V and 0 from J, leaving 17 bases between them. CDR1 DFQATT and CDR2 SNEGSKA come from the germline V gene (reference sequence). CDR3 in DNA: TGCAGTGCTAGCGCTCCACTCGGGACGGTGAACACTGAAGCTTTCTTT. Translation gives CSASAPLGTVNTEAFF.

The genes are TRBV18 and TRBJ2-7; D is ambiguous. V was trimmed by 5 bases and J by 1 base, leaving 18 bases between them. Germline V gene lookup returns CDR1 KGHSH and CDR2 LQKENI. There are 16 residues in the CDR3. CDR3 DNA sequence: TGTGCCAGCTCAAAATCGCTCGGCCCCAAATCCTACGAGCAGTACTTC. This encodes CASSKSLGPKSYEQYF. Supplemented by reference TRBV18 and TRBJ2-7, the full variable domain reads NAGVMQNPRHLVRRRGQEARLRCSPMKGHSHVYWYRQLPEEGLKFMVYLQKENIIDESGMPKERFSAEFPKEGPSILRIQQVVRGDSAAYFCASSKSLGPKSYEQYFGPGTRLTVT.

Only a few counts were recorded for this clonotype. The chain joins TRBV9 to TRBJ1-6; D unresolved. Trimming took off 4 bases at V and 8 bases at J, with 13 bases between the two ends. Germline CDR1 reads SGDLS; CDR2 reads YYNGEE. This CDR3 is built from 14 residues. The CDR3: CASSPTGHDSPLHF. Written as DNA, the CDR3 is TGTGCCAGCAGCCCCACGGGCCATGATTCACCCCTCCACTTT.

The rearrangement joins TRBV18 to TRBJ2-5; 9 bases fit TRBD1. The germline V gene encodes CDR1 KGHSH and CDR2 LQKENI. This CDR3 comprises 19 residues. With V trimmed by 2 bases and J by 4 bases, 17 bases remained unmatched. The CDR3 coding sequence is TGTGCCAGCTCACCAATTTATGTCGGTACAGGGGGCTTCGGAGAGACCCAGTACTTC. Translation: CASSPIYVGTGGFGETQYF.

In its sample, this clonotype was seen many times. CDR3 nucleotides: TGTGCCAGCAGCTTGAGTTCATGGGGGACAAAGAACGGCTACACCTTC. It is translated as CASSLSSWGTKNGYTF. This chain connects TRBV7-2 to TRBJ1-2, with D possibly being TRBD1 (6 bases). Germline CDR1 SGHTA, CDR2 FQGNSA. Trimming shortened V by 3 bases and J by 8 bases, and 22 bases separated the two germline ends. The CDR3 consists of 16 residues.

V usage is TRBV20-1 and J usage is TRBJ2-3, with D possibly being TRBD2 (5 bases). Germline V gene data show CDR1 as DFQATT and CDR2 as SNEGSKA (reference sequence). There are 14 residues in the CDR3. Trimming cost V 5 bases and J 2 bases, with 14 bases left between them. The CDR3 sequence is CSAPRGDPTDTQYF. In DNA, the CDR3 is TGCAGTGCTCCCCGGGGTGACCCCACAGATACGCAGTATTTT.